The rows below give T cell receptor beta chains drawn from one sample of a study of T cells in narcolepsy. Data came from immunoSEQ multiplex PCR; TCRdb stores just in-frame clones and leaves some out. The table includes fewer than 30,000 clones, approximately 83% detected once. The sample comprised CD45RA- memory CD4+ T cells from PBMCs. The receptors here all came from a human donor with narcolepsy. Each CDR3 is given with its conserved first and last residue. The order of the fields is clone size, V gene, J gene, D gene, CDR3 protein, CDR3 DNA. A D gene is named only where the DNA matches it firmly. Clone size is stated in some rows and not others, as once, few, many or a class when expanded.

NA,TRBV6-1,TRBJ1-1,NA,CASRRSTGPEAFF,TGTGCCAGCAGACGTTCGACAGGCCCTGAAGCTTTCTTT
NA,TRBV11-2,TRBJ1-2,NA,CASSPRQVRTNYGYTF,TGTGCCAGCAGCCCGCGACAGGTCAGGACTAACTATGGCTACACCTTC
once,TRBV5-1,TRBJ1-1,TRBD1,CASTRAGGVVDTEAFF,TGCGCCAGCACCCGGGCAGGGGGCGTAGTAGACACTGAAGCTTTCTTT
NA,TRBV30,TRBJ1-3,NA,CAWRGGNSGNTIYF,TGTGCCTGGAGGGGCGGAAACTCTGGAAACACCATATATTTT
NA,TRBV10-2,TRBJ2-3,NA,CASVESRGASTDTQYF,TGCGCCAGCGTAGAATCAAGGGGAGCAAGCACAGATACGCAGTATTTT
NA,TRBV2,TRBJ2-3,NA,CASSPRADTQYF,TGTGCCAGCAGTCCCAGGGCAGATACGCAGTATTTT
NA,TRBV2,TRBJ2-2,NA,CASRDLVAGELFF,TGTGCCAGCAGGGACCTTGTAGCCGGGGAGCTGTTTTTT
few,TRBV5-1,TRBJ2-7,NA,CASSQLGHSYEQYF,TGCGCCAGCAGCCAGTTAGGGCACTCCTACGAGCAGTACTTC
NA,TRBV9,TRBJ1-1,NA,CASSVATGTEAFF,TGTGCCAGCAGCGTAGCTACGGGTACTGAAGCTTTCTTT
NA,TRBV6-1,TRBJ1-5,NA,CAATHRGNQPQHF,TGTGCCGCAACCCACAGGGGCAATCAGCCCCAGCATTTT
NA,TRBV2,TRBJ1-1,NA,CASSEVRTDNTEAFF,TGTGCCAGCAGTGAAGTTAGGACAGACAACACTGAAGCTTTCTTT
NA,TRBV6-5,TRBJ1-2,TRBD1,CASSYGTGEGYTF,TGTGCCAGCAGTTATGGGACAGGGGAAGGCTACACCTTC
NA,TRBV9,TRBJ1-1,NA,CASSVEGPNTEAFF,TGTGCCAGCAGCGTAGAGGGACCGAACACTGAAGCTTTCTTT
NA,TRBV7-7,TRBJ2-2,NA,CASSLAGYTGELFF,TGTGCCAGCAGCTTAGCGGGGTACACCGGGGAGCTGTTTTTT
NA,TRBV11-3,TRBJ2-2,NA,CASSITGELFF,TGTGCCAGCAGCATCACCGGGGAGCTGTTTTTT
NA,TRBV7-9,TRBJ1-5,NA,CASSSATGSNQPQHF,TGTGCCAGCAGCTCAGCTACAGGGAGCAATCAGCCCCAGCATTTT
NA,TRBV18,TRBJ2-2,NA,CASSPQGLFSTGELFF,TGTGCCAGCTCACCTCAGGGACTTTTTTCCACCGGGGAGCTGTTTTTT
NA,TRBV12-5,TRBJ1-5,TRBD1,CASGLGTGGRMSNQPQHF,TGTGCTAGTGGTTTGGGGACAGGGGGCCGTATGAGCAATCAGCCCCAGCATTTT
NA,TRBV28,TRBJ1-1,NA,CASRLEATEAFF,TGTGCCAGCAGGCTGGAGGCCACTGAAGCTTTCTTT
once,TRBV5-1,TRBJ2-1,NA,CASSLTREQFF,TGCGCCAGCAGCTTGACCCGGGAGCAGTTCTTC
NA,TRBV10-1,TRBJ2-2,NA,CASSESGSGTGELFF,TGCGCCAGCAGTGAGTCCGGGAGCGGCACCGGGGAGCTGTTTTTT
NA,TRBV5-1,TRBJ1-4,NA,CASSQNARLGGEKLFF,TGCGCCAGCAGCCAGAATGCACGCCTCGGGGGTGAAAAACTGTTTTTT
NA,TRBV5-1,TRBJ1-3,NA,CASSLGSTGNTIYF,TGCGCCAGCAGCTTGGGAAGTACTGGAAACACCATATATTTT
few,TRBV5-4,TRBJ2-3,TRBD2,CASSHSGRTTDTQYF,TGTGCCAGCAGCCACAGCGGGAGGACCACAGATACGCAGTATTTT
NA,TRBV5-5,TRBJ2-2,NA,CASQRETNTGELFF,TGTGCCAGTCAACGGGAAACGAACACCGGGGAGCTGTTTTTT
NA,TRBV6-5,TRBJ1-2,NA,CASSSPRTAGNYGYTF,TGTGCCAGCAGTTCACCCCGGACGGCCGGTAACTATGGCTACACCTTC
NA,TRBV6-1,TRBJ2-1,TRBD2,CASSASSGSSYNEQFF,TGTGCCAGCAGTGCATCAAGCGGGAGCTCCTACAATGAGCAGTTCTTC
NA,TRBV28,TRBJ2-7,TRBD1,CASSPMGQTAYEQYF,TGTGCCAGCAGCCCCATGGGACAGACTGCGTACGAGCAGTACTTC
NA,TRBV21-1,TRBJ1-5,NA,CLNRGQPQHF,TGTCTAAACCGGGGGCAGCCCCAGCATTTT
NA,TRBV25-1,TRBJ1-1,TRBD1,CASSATGTGSMNTEAFF,TGTGCCAGCAGTGCTACCGGGACAGGTAGCATGAACACTGAAGCTTTCTTT
few,TRBV5-8,TRBJ2-7,NA,CASSIYEQYF,TGTGCCAGCAGCATCTACGAGCAGTACTTC
NA,TRBV12-5,TRBJ1-5,NA,CASGLARAGSNQPQHF,TGTGCTAGTGGCTTGGCTAGGGCAGGGAGCAATCAGCCCCAGCATTTT
NA,TRBV18,TRBJ1-5,TRBD1,CASSPGQNQPQHF,TGTGCCAGCTCACCGGGACAGAATCAGCCCCAGCATTTT
NA,TRBV5-1,TRBJ2-7,TRBD1,CASTGQGPTWSEQYF,TGCGCCAGCACGGGACAGGGGCCTACATGGAGCGAGCAGTACTTC
NA,TRBV5-1,TRBJ2-1,TRBD2,CASSSLPGRDEQFF,TGCGCCAGCAGCTCCCTGCCAGGGAGGGATGAGCAGTTCTTC
NA,TRBV2,TRBJ1-2,NA,CASSSGPPRGYTF,TGTGCCAGCAGTTCCGGGCCCCCCAGGGGCTACACCTTC
NA,TRBV7-2,TRBJ1-1,TRBD1,CASSLQGGEAFF,TGTGCCAGCAGCTTACAGGGGGGTGAAGCTTTCTTT
NA,TRBV25-1,TRBJ2-5,NA,CASSVGPTQYF,TGTGCCAGCAGTGTCGGCCCGACCCAGTACTTC
once,TRBV27,TRBJ2-1,NA,CASSLGRQYNEQFF,TGTGCCAGCAGTTTAGGCCGACAGTACAATGAGCAGTTCTTC
NA,TRBV13,TRBJ2-3,TRBD1,CASSPSRTGEVPDTQYF,TGTGCCAGCAGCCCGAGCCGGACAGGGGAGGTCCCAGATACGCAGTATTTT
NA,TRBV25-1,TRBJ2-7,TRBD1,CASSPGQGAGEQYF,TGTGCCAGCAGCCCCGGCCAGGGGGCGGGTGAGCAGTACTTC
NA,TRBV27,TRBJ2-7,NA,CASSLGRGSGYEQYF,TGTGCCAGCAGTCTAGGAAGGGGTTCTGGCTACGAGCAGTACTTC
NA,TRBV13,TRBJ1-2,TRBD1,CASSLGGDRLYGYTF,TGTGCCAGCAGCTTAGGAGGGGACAGGTTGTATGGCTACACCTTC
NA,TRBV18,TRBJ2-5,TRBD2,CASTKGHREGTQYF,TGTGCCAGCACTAAGGGACATCGGGAGGGGACCCAGTACTTC
NA,TRBV27,TRBJ2-2,TRBD1,CASSSGGNTGELFF,TGTGCCAGCAGTTCAGGGGGGAACACCGGGGAGCTGTTTTTT
NA,TRBV15,TRBJ2-3,TRBD2,CATSGSWAGGTDTQYF,TGTGCCACCAGCGGGTCCTGGGCGGGAGGTACAGATACGCAGTATTTT
NA,TRBV14,TRBJ2-7,NA,CASSQETVSYEQYF,TGTGCCAGCAGCCAAGAAACAGTGTCCTACGAGCAGTACTTC
NA,TRBV27,TRBJ1-1,NA,CASSLSRVSEAFF,TGTGCCAGCAGCCTAAGCAGGGTTTCTGAAGCTTTCTTT
few,TRBV28,TRBJ1-2,NA,CASTKTQGNYGYTF,TGTGCCAGCACTAAAACACAGGGTAACTATGGCTACACCTTC
NA,TRBV7-9,TRBJ1-5,TRBD1,CASSPRTTGGNQPQHF,TGTGCCAGCAGCCCAAGAACGACAGGGGGCAACCAGCCCCAGCATTTT
once,TRBV11-2,TRBJ2-3,NA,CASSTIRRDTQYF,TGTGCCAGCAGCACCATTCGGAGGGATACGCAGTATTTT